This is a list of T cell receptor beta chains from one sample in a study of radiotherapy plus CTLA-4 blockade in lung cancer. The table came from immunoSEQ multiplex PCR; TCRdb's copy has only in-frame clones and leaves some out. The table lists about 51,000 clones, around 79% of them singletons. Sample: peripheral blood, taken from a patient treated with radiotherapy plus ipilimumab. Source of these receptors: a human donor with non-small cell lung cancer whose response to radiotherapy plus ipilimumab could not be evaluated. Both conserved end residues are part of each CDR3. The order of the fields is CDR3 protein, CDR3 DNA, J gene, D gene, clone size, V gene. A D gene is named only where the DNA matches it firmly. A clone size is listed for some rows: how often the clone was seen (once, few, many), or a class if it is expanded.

CDR3aa: CASSFRAFGYTF; CDR3nt: TGTGCCAGCAGTTTCAGGGCTTTTGGCTACACCTTC; j_gene: TRBJ1-2; d_gene: .; abundance: .; v_gene: TRBV28
CDR3aa: CASSLWEGSNEKLFF; CDR3nt: TGTGCCAGCAGCTTGTGGGAGGGATCTAATGAAAAACTGTTTTTT; j_gene: TRBJ1-4; d_gene: .; abundance: .; v_gene: TRBV5-6
CDR3aa: CASSRTGSYNEQFF; CDR3nt: TGTGCCAGCAGCAGGACAGGGTCCTACAATGAGCAGTTCTTC; j_gene: TRBJ2-1; d_gene: TRBD1; abundance: .; v_gene: TRBV5-4
CDR3aa: CASSLGTLSNQPQHF; CDR3nt: TGCGCCAGCAGCCTCGGGACACTTAGCAATCAGCCCCAGCATTTT; j_gene: TRBJ1-5; d_gene: .; abundance: .; v_gene: TRBV4-1
CDR3aa: CASSFGGGRANTQYF; CDR3nt: TGTGCCAGCAGCTTTGGCGGGGGCAGGGCAAATACGCAGTATTTT; j_gene: TRBJ2-3; d_gene: .; abundance: .; v_gene: TRBV7-9
CDR3aa: CASRRTSGKIQETQYF; CDR3nt: TGCGCCAGCAGGAGGACTAGCGGGAAGATACAAGAGACCCAGTACTTC; j_gene: TRBJ2-5; d_gene: TRBD2; abundance: .; v_gene: TRBV10-1
CDR3aa: CASRAGRAGELFF; CDR3nt: TGTGCCAGCAGAGCGGGCCGGGCGGGGGAGCTGTTTTTT; j_gene: TRBJ2-2; d_gene: .; abundance: .; v_gene: TRBV2
CDR3aa: CASSYPGGGYTF; CDR3nt: TGTGCCAGCAGCTACCCAGGGGGTGGCTACACCTTC; j_gene: TRBJ1-2; d_gene: TRBD1; abundance: .; v_gene: TRBV7-2
CDR3aa: CASSLAGVSDTQYF; CDR3nt: TGTGCCAGCAGTCTAGCGGGAGTTTCGGATACGCAGTATTTT; j_gene: TRBJ2-3; d_gene: TRBD2; abundance: .; v_gene: TRBV28
CDR3aa: CASSELQGSYEQYF; CDR3nt: TGTGCCAGCAGTGAATTGCAGGGCTCCTACGAGCAGTACTTC; j_gene: TRBJ2-7; d_gene: .; abundance: .; v_gene: TRBV6-1
CDR3aa: CASSETPAGLSTYEQYF; CDR3nt: TGTGCCAGCAGTGAAACCCCCGCGGGGTTAAGCACCTACGAGCAGTACTTC; j_gene: TRBJ2-7; d_gene: .; abundance: once; v_gene: TRBV6-1
CDR3aa: CASSRRGLAGGTGELFF; CDR3nt: TGCGCCAGCAGCCGCCGGGGACTAGCGGGGGGCACCGGGGAGCTGTTTTTT; j_gene: TRBJ2-2; d_gene: TRBD2; abundance: .; v_gene: TRBV5-1
CDR3aa: CASSLGGLGVGYEQYF; CDR3nt: TGTGCCAGCAGCTTAGGAGGACTAGGGGTGGGCTACGAGCAGTACTTC; j_gene: TRBJ2-7; d_gene: TRBD2; abundance: once; v_gene: TRBV7-8
CDR3aa: CASSSGTGAVEQYF; CDR3nt: TGTGCCAGCAGTTCCGGGACAGGGGCCGTGGAGCAGTACTTC; j_gene: TRBJ2-7; d_gene: TRBD1; abundance: .; v_gene: TRBV6-5
CDR3aa: CASSGGSEPYEQYF; CDR3nt: TGCGCCAGCAGCGGGGGCTCTGAACCCTACGAGCAGTACTTC; j_gene: TRBJ2-7; d_gene: .; abundance: .; v_gene: TRBV5-1
CDR3aa: CASSLRGDSHQETQYF; CDR3nt: TGTGCCAGCAGCTTGAGGGGGGACAGCCACCAAGAGACCCAGTACTTC; j_gene: TRBJ2-5; d_gene: .; abundance: once; v_gene: TRBV7-9
CDR3aa: CASSVAIAYEQYF; CDR3nt: TGTGCCAGCAGCGTAGCTATAGCCTACGAGCAGTACTTC; j_gene: TRBJ2-7; d_gene: .; abundance: .; v_gene: TRBV9
CDR3aa: CASSLAFSGGQPYNEQFF; CDR3nt: TGTGCCAGCAGCTTGGCATTTTCGGGGGGGCAACCCTACAATGAGCAGTTCTTC; j_gene: TRBJ2-1; d_gene: TRBD2; abundance: once; v_gene: TRBV5-5
CDR3aa: CASSPGTGGGYEQYF; CDR3nt: TGTGCCAGCAGCCCAGGGACAGGGGGAGGCTACGAGCAGTACTTC; j_gene: TRBJ2-7; d_gene: TRBD1; abundance: .; v_gene: TRBV7-3
CDR3aa: CASSQEGGRGVLGTEAFF; CDR3nt: TGCGCCAGCAGCCAAGAAGGTGGCAGGGGGGTTCTCGGTACTGAAGCTTTCTTT; j_gene: TRBJ1-1; d_gene: TRBD1; abundance: .; v_gene: TRBV4-1
CDR3aa: CASSHEGLGGSYEQYF; CDR3nt: TGTGCCAGCAGCCACGAGGGTTTGGGCGGGTCCTACGAGCAGTACTTC; j_gene: TRBJ2-7; d_gene: .; abundance: .; v_gene: TRBV11-2
CDR3aa: CASVDLQETQYF; CDR3nt: TGTGCCAGCGTCGACTTACAAGAGACCCAGTACTTC; j_gene: TRBJ2-5; d_gene: .; abundance: .; v_gene: TRBV28
CDR3aa: CASSRTSGIKTQYF; CDR3nt: TGTGCCAGCAGCCGGACTAGCGGGATAAAGACCCAGTACTTC; j_gene: TRBJ2-5; d_gene: TRBD2; abundance: few; v_gene: TRBV7-9
CDR3aa: CASSQGQGGNNEQFF; CDR3nt: TGTGCCAGCAGCCAAGGACAGGGAGGGAACAATGAGCAGTTCTTC; j_gene: TRBJ2-1; d_gene: .; abundance: once; v_gene: TRBV7-3
CDR3aa: CASSYSRRTYEQYF; CDR3nt: TGTGCCAGCAGTTACTCCCGCAGGACCTACGAGCAGTACTTC; j_gene: TRBJ2-7; d_gene: .; abundance: .; v_gene: TRBV6-5
CDR3aa: CASSLRTVTEAFF; CDR3nt: TGTGCCAGTAGCCTGAGGACTGTGACCGAAGCTTTCTTT; j_gene: TRBJ1-1; d_gene: .; abundance: .; v_gene: TRBV19
CDR3aa: CASSPGFFDEQYF; CDR3nt: TGTGCCAGCAGCCCCGGTTTCTTTGACGAGCAGTACTTC; j_gene: TRBJ2-7; d_gene: .; abundance: .; v_gene: TRBV7-6
CDR3aa: CASLPSDIHNSPLHF; CDR3nt: TGTGCCAGCCTTCCGTCGGACATACATAATTCACCCCTCCACTTT; j_gene: TRBJ1-6; d_gene: .; abundance: .; v_gene: TRBV28
CDR3aa: CASRPGQGFYEQYF; CDR3nt: TGTGCCAGCAGACCAGGACAGGGGTTTTACGAGCAGTACTTC; j_gene: TRBJ2-7; d_gene: TRBD1; abundance: .; v_gene: TRBV6-6
CDR3aa: CASILAGGVTDTQYF; CDR3nt: TGTGCCAGCATCCTAGCGGGAGGGGTCACAGATACGCAGTATTTT; j_gene: TRBJ2-3; d_gene: TRBD2; abundance: .; v_gene: TRBV2
CDR3aa: CASRPDRGQMSIQYF; CDR3nt: TGTGCCAGCAGACCGGACAGGGGGCAAATGTCCATTCAGTACTTC; j_gene: TRBJ2-4; d_gene: TRBD1; abundance: .; v_gene: TRBV28
CDR3aa: CASSRDFKRGAPRDQFF; CDR3nt: TGCGCCAGCAGCCGGGATTTCAAGCGGGGGGCCCCCCGAGATCAGTTCTTC; j_gene: TRBJ2-1; d_gene: TRBD2; abundance: .; v_gene: TRBV4-3
CDR3aa: CASSVLDRVSFGYTF; CDR3nt: TGTGCCAGCAGCGTCTTGGACAGGGTGTCCTTTGGCTACACCTTC; j_gene: TRBJ1-2; d_gene: TRBD1; abundance: once; v_gene: TRBV9
CDR3aa: CASSLGLGAGETQYF; CDR3nt: TGCGCCAGCAGCTTGGGTCTGGGGGCAGGAGAGACCCAGTACTTC; j_gene: TRBJ2-5; d_gene: .; abundance: .; v_gene: TRBV5-1
CDR3aa: CASSLVQNTGELFF; CDR3nt: TGTGCCAGCAGCTTAGTACAAAACACCGGGGAGCTGTTTTTT; j_gene: TRBJ2-2; d_gene: .; abundance: .; v_gene: TRBV7-2
CDR3aa: CASSLSILNYGYTF; CDR3nt: TGTGCCAGCAGCTTATCAATACTCAACTATGGCTACACCTTC; j_gene: TRBJ1-2; d_gene: .; abundance: .; v_gene: TRBV7-9
CDR3aa: CAISEGRQGINEQYF; CDR3nt: TGTGCCATCAGTGAGGGGAGACAGGGGATTAACGAGCAGTACTTC; j_gene: TRBJ2-7; d_gene: TRBD1; abundance: .; v_gene: TRBV10-3
CDR3aa: CASSSITGGEQYF; CDR3nt: TGTGCCAGCAGCTCTATAACCGGGGGCGAGCAGTACTTC; j_gene: TRBJ2-7; d_gene: .; abundance: .; v_gene: TRBV5-6
CDR3aa: CSVESSFRTGELFF; CDR3nt: TGCAGCGTTGAATCGAGTTTCCGCACCGGGGAGCTGTTTTTT; j_gene: TRBJ2-2; d_gene: .; abundance: .; v_gene: TRBV29-1
CDR3aa: CASSSFSGRTNTGELFF; CDR3nt: TGTGCCAGCAGCTCATTCAGCGGGAGGACGAACACCGGGGAGCTGTTTTTT; j_gene: TRBJ2-2; d_gene: TRBD2; abundance: .; v_gene: TRBV4-2
CDR3aa: CASSRTGSGGFGEQFF; CDR3nt: TGTGCCAGCAGTCGCACAGGTAGCGGGGGGTTCGGTGAGCAGTTCTTC; j_gene: TRBJ2-1; d_gene: TRBD2; abundance: .; v_gene: TRBV28
CDR3aa: CASSSIGGRVSGANVLTF; CDR3nt: TGTGCCAGCAGTTCCATAGGGGGGAGGGTGTCTGGGGCCAACGTCCTGACTTTC; j_gene: TRBJ2-6; d_gene: .; abundance: .; v_gene: TRBV13
CDR3aa: CASSLSGGSRPQHF; CDR3nt: TGTGCCAGCAGTTTATCAGGAGGCAGTCGGCCCCAGCATTTT; j_gene: TRBJ1-5; d_gene: .; abundance: .; v_gene: TRBV27
CDR3aa: CASSRDIYGYTF; CDR3nt: TGTGCCAGCAGCCGGGACATTTATGGCTACACCTTC; j_gene: TRBJ1-2; d_gene: .; abundance: .; v_gene: TRBV5-4
CDR3aa: CACRTGTEQFF; CDR3nt: TGTGCCTGCCGCACGGGGACAGAGCAGTTCTTC; j_gene: TRBJ2-1; d_gene: .; abundance: few; v_gene: TRBV30
CDR3aa: CASSPRTGSNQPQHF; CDR3nt: TGTGCCAGCAGCCCCAGGACAGGCTCCAATCAGCCCCAGCATTTT; j_gene: TRBJ1-5; d_gene: TRBD1; abundance: .; v_gene: TRBV7-2
CDR3aa: CASSLVRTRNTIYF; CDR3nt: TGTGCCAGCAGCTTGGTCAGAACCCGAAACACCATATATTTT; j_gene: TRBJ1-3; d_gene: .; abundance: .; v_gene: TRBV5-6
CDR3aa: CASSLVGGEQYF; CDR3nt: TGCGCCAGCAGCTTGGTGGGTGGGGAGCAGTACTTC; j_gene: TRBJ2-5; d_gene: .; abundance: .; v_gene: TRBV5-1
CDR3aa: CASSPASFSAFF; CDR3nt: TGTGCCAGCAGTCCAGCGTCTTTCTCAGCTTTCTTT; j_gene: TRBJ1-1; d_gene: .; abundance: .; v_gene: TRBV2
CDR3aa: CASSPGGEQFF; CDR3nt: TGTGCCAGCAGTCCGGGGGGTGAGCAGTTCTTC; j_gene: TRBJ2-1; d_gene: TRBD2; abundance: .; v_gene: TRBV6-5
CDR3aa: CASSLEVGGYEQYF; CDR3nt: TGTGCCAGCAGCTTAGAAGTCGGGGGTTACGAGCAGTACTTC; j_gene: TRBJ2-7; d_gene: .; abundance: .; v_gene: TRBV7-8